Shown below are 8 T cell receptor beta chains from a single sample sequenced in a study of T-cell reconstitution after alpha-beta-depleted transplantation in children listed by TCRdb under 2016. The library was made by PCR. The listed sequencing device is Illumina HiSeq 2500. Molecular barcoding was employed in the preparation of TCR libraries, with unique molecular identifiers being used to normalize TCRbeta repertoire quantification. TCRdb itself trimmed the public reads at Q25 with fastp, ran MiXCR and retained productive beta chains. All rows with the same CDR3 protein become a single entry with the most common DNA and genes. A total of 200,000 to 250,000 distinct CDR3 sequences appear in this sample, roughly 8.2% of them only once. Under 8% of the sample comes from the top ten. The sample's treatment or condition label is to be understood as: allogeneic hematopoietic cell transplantation with graft depleted of TCRalphabeta T cells and CD19 B cells.

The input for sequencing was PBMCs, mostly from graft donor cells, taken 180 days after TCRalphabeta/CD19-depleted stem cell transplant. The source is a male patient under 18 who had a stem cell transplant for acute lymphoblastic leukemia, so the T cells may come from the graft donor.

The table lists this clonotype with many counts. V gene TRBV5-1 combines with J gene TRBJ2-1, with 10 nucleotides matching TRBD2. Losses at the gene ends were 1 base for V and 8 bases for J; bases not matched to a gene: 6. Germline values: CDR1 SGHRS, CDR2 YFSETQ. CDR3 length: 15 amino acids. As DNA, the CDR3 is TGCGCCAGCAGCTTGAGTCTAGCGGGAGCTCATGAGCAGTTCTTC. Protein product: CASSLSLAGAHEQFF.

This clonotype appeared many times. CDR3 in amino acids: CSVVRGSTEAFF. As DNA, the CDR3 is TGCAGCGTTGTACGGGGATCCACTGAAGCTTTCTTT. The J gene is TRBJ1-1, the V gene TRBV29-1; no clear D. The V end lost 4 bases, the J end lost 4 bases, and 10 bases lay between the germline ends. Germline lookup yields CDR1 SQVTM and CDR2 ANQGSEA. The CDR3 has 12 residues.

This clonotype was recorded at least ten times. The chain is built from TRBV6-1 and TRBJ1-2; D remains unclear. The ends were cut back, 7 bases at V and 4 bases at J, with 13 bases in the middle. Germline assignment: CDR1 MNHNS and CDR2 SASEGT. The CDR3 has 13 residues. The CDR3 nucleotides are TGTGCCAGCAACCTCCCAGGCCTCTATGGCTACACCTTC. Its protein is CASNLPGLYGYTF.

This clonotype was seen repeatedly, ten times or more. The chain has TRBV10-3 and TRBJ2-5; D remains ambiguous. The ends were cut back, 1 base at V and 4 bases at J, with 10 bases in the middle. The CDR3 is 14 amino acids. In germline, CDR1 is ENHRY, CDR2 SYGVKD. CDR3 nucleotides: TGTGCCATCAGTGAGTACCCCGCATCAGAGACCCAGTACTTC. It translates to CAISEYPASETQYF.

This clonotype was observed at least ten times. This chain links TRBV5-6 with TRBJ2-2; 8 bases align to TRBD1. J lost 2 bases, V lost 5 bases, and 8 bases had no gene match. Looked up from germline, CDR1 is SGHDT and CDR2 is YYEEEE. CDR3 length: 16 residues. Written as DNA, the CDR3 is TGTGCCAGCAGGATCCGACAGGGGACAAACACCGGGGAGCTGTTTTTT. Encoded protein: CASRIRQGTNTGELFF.

Many counts were recorded for this clonotype. The chain combines TRBV4-2 with TRBJ1-1; unclear D gene. This CDR3 spans 16 amino acids. In germline, CDR1 is LGHNA, CDR2 YNFKEQ. Trimming cost V 4 bases and J 0 bases, with 15 bases left between them. The CDR3: CASSPQGRRMNTEAFF. CDR3 nucleotides: TGTGCCAGCAGCCCTCAAGGAAGGCGAATGAACACTGAAGCTTTCTTT.

Ten or more counts support this clonotype. The chain has TRBV15 and TRBJ2-5, with 8 bases that match TRBD1. V shed 3 bases and J 1 base; nucleotides not matched to a gene: 7. This CDR3 contains 16 residues. Germline CDR1 LNHNV, CDR2 YYDKDF (reference sequence). This CDR3 is CATSSWTGTIQETQYF. The CDR3 DNA sequence: TGTGCCACCAGCAGCTGGACAGGGACGATCCAAGAGACCCAGTACTTC.

Only a few counts were recorded for this clonotype. The rearrangement uses TRBV5-1 and TRBJ2-7, with TRBD1 matching 7 bases. Germline V lookup: CDR1 SGHRS, CDR2 YFSETQ. The trim removed 2 bases at V and 5 bases at J, leaving 4 bases unmatched. The CDR3 length is 13 residues. CDR3 DNA: TGCGCCAGCAGCTTCCAGACAGGGAACGAGCAGTACTTC. Translation: CASSFQTGNEQYF.